The rows below give T cell receptor beta chains drawn from one sample of a study of cytomegalovirus exposure and HLA in healthy donors. Libraries were prepared by immunoSEQ multiplex PCR; TCRdb keeps only in-frame clonotypes and omits some of them. This table holds around 60,000 clones, 90% to 96% found once. Sequenced material: PBMCs. Receptors originate from a woman aged 18-29 years in good health and CMV-seronegative. CDR3s include the opening cysteine and the closing phenylalanine or tryptophan. The D gene is left open where the match is weak. Size tells how often a clone was seen (once, few, many) or the class of an expanded clone, and some rows leave it out.

v_gene,d_gene,j_gene,abundance,CDR3aa,CDR3nt
TRBV18,TRBD2,TRBJ2-1,NA,CASAGRGGSGSYNEQFF,TGTGCCAGCGCGGGGCGGGGGGGCTCTGGCTCCTACAATGAGCAGTTCTTC
TRBV29-1,NA,TRBJ1-4,NA,CSGGTLEKLFF,TGCAGCGGGGGCACACTAGAAAAACTGTTTTTT
TRBV7-2,TRBD1,TRBJ1-5,once,CASSLVGGGTQHF,TGTGCCAGCAGCCTTGTAGGGGGCGGGACGCAGCATTTT
TRBV29-1,TRBD2,TRBJ2-1,NA,CSVWRGNEQFF,TGCAGCGTTTGGCGGGGGAATGAGCAGTTCTTC
TRBV11-2,TRBD2,TRBJ2-7,NA,CASSLGTSGNYEQYF,TGTGCCAGCAGCTTGGGGACTAGCGGTAACTACGAGCAGTACTTC
TRBV9,TRBD2,TRBJ2-1,NA,CASSVGGRAGNEQFF,TGTGCCAGCAGCGTAGGCGGGAGGGCCGGGAATGAGCAGTTCTTC
TRBV4-1,TRBD1,TRBJ2-7,NA,CASSQVGQGGAYEQYF,TGCGCCAGCAGCCAAGTCGGACAGGGGGGGGCCTACGAGCAGTACTTC
TRBV9,NA,TRBJ2-2,NA,CASSAPRGPVGTGELFF,TGTGCCAGCAGCGCCCCCAGGGGCCCTGTAGGCACCGGGGAGCTGTTTTTT
TRBV10-3,TRBD2,TRBJ2-7,NA,CAISAGGGYEQYF,TGTGCCATCAGTGCCGGGGGGGGCTACGAGCAGTACTTC
TRBV7-9,NA,TRBJ1-4,NA,CASTPGGAEKLFF,TGTGCCAGCACCCCGGGGGGCGCGGAAAAACTGTTTTTT
TRBV18,NA,TRBJ1-1,once,CASSPGRGNTEAFF,TGTGCCAGCTCGCCCGGCAGGGGGAACACTGAAGCTTTCTTT
TRBV11-1,NA,TRBJ2-3,NA,CASSPRLARPTDTQYF,TGTGCCAGCAGCCCCCGGCTAGCGCGACCCACAGATACGCAGTATTTT
TRBV28,TRBD1,TRBJ1-2,NA,CASSRQGLSYGYTF,TGTGCCAGCAGTAGACAGGGGTTGTCCTATGGCTACACCTTC
TRBV7-8,NA,TRBJ1-2,NA,CASSPPGGTYGYTF,TGTGCCAGCAGCCCACCCGGGGGAACCTATGGCTACACCTTC
TRBV7-3,TRBD1,TRBJ1-4,NA,CASSPRDRRNEKLFF,TGTGCCAGCAGCCCTCGGGACAGGAGAAATGAAAAACTGTTTTTT
TRBV10-3,NA,TRBJ2-7,NA,CAISPGPGEVGYF,TGTGCCATCAGTCCTGGACCCGGGGAAGTGGGGTACTTC
TRBV4-3,TRBD2,TRBJ2-1,NA,CASSQVVLAAPRNEQFF,TGCGCCAGCAGCCAAGTTGTTCTAGCGGCCCCCCGCAATGAGCAGTTCTTC
TRBV18,NA,TRBJ1-3,NA,CASSPQQQTVSGNTIYF,TGTGCCAGCTCACCTCAACAGCAGACAGTTTCTGGAAACACCATATATTTT
TRBV7-3,TRBD2,TRBJ2-1,NA,CASSPQAGSEQFF,TGTGCCAGCAGCCCGCAAGCGGGGAGTGAGCAGTTCTTC
TRBV9,TRBD2,TRBJ2-7,NA,CASSVGPGGPTYEQYF,TGTGCCAGCAGCGTAGGCCCGGGGGGGCCTACCTACGAGCAGTACTTC
TRBV30,TRBD2,TRBJ2-7,NA,CAWSGLAGYEQYF,TGTGCCTGGAGTGGACTAGCGGGCTACGAGCAGTACTTC
TRBV2,TRBD2,TRBJ2-7,once,CASSEASGPGDEQYF,TGTGCCAGCAGTGAGGCTAGCGGGCCTGGCGACGAGCAGTACTTC
TRBV4-1,TRBD1,TRBJ2-7,NA,CASSHPGQGDYEQYF,TGCGCCAGCAGCCACCCCGGACAGGGGGACTACGAGCAGTACTTC
TRBV19,NA,TRBJ1-5,NA,CASSTGFGSDQPQHF,TGTGCCAGTAGTACCGGGTTTGGTTCCGATCAGCCCCAGCATTTT
TRBV19,NA,TRBJ2-3,NA,CASSIGDAGTVQQYF,TGTGCCAGTAGTATAGGGGACGCCGGGACTGTTCAGCAGTATTTT
TRBV9,NA,TRBJ2-5,NA,CASSVEVEVWETQYF,TGTGCCAGCAGCGTAGAGGTGGAGGTTTGGGAGACCCAGTACTTC
TRBV28,NA,TRBJ2-2,NA,CASSFGLALGGELFF,TGTGCCAGCAGTTTCGGCCTAGCATTGGGGGGGGAGCTGTTTTTT
TRBV10-1,TRBD1,TRBJ1-2,NA,CATPRDRGRVPYGYTF,TGCGCCACCCCACGGGACAGGGGGCGCGTGCCCTATGGCTACACCTTC
TRBV4-1,NA,TRBJ1-4,NA,CASSRTDSPSEKLFF,TGCGCCAGCAGCCGAACCGACAGCCCTTCCGAAAAACTGTTTTTT
TRBV27,TRBD1,TRBJ1-2,NA,CASSHHYGTGGSYGYTF,TGTGCCAGCAGCCACCATTATGGGACAGGGGGCTCCTATGGCTACACCTTC
TRBV2,NA,TRBJ2-3,NA,CASSDPPQYF,TGTGCCAGCAGTGACCCCCCACAGTATTTT
TRBV30,NA,TRBJ1-1,NA,CATYPRGTEAFF,TGTGCTACCTACCCACGGGGCACTGAAGCTTTCTTT
TRBV11-3,TRBD1,TRBJ2-2,NA,CASSGTGNTGELFF,TGTGCCAGCAGCGGGACAGGGAACACCGGGGAGCTGTTTTTT
TRBV12-5,NA,TRBJ1-2,NA,CASGYGPRDGYTF,TGTGCTAGTGGGTATGGGCCCCGAGACGGCTACACCTTC
TRBV18,NA,TRBJ1-2,NA,CASSPRPPNHTGGYGYTF,TGTGCCAGCTCACCACGGCCCCCAAACCATACCGGAGGCTATGGCTACACCTTC
TRBV7-9,NA,TRBJ2-7,NA,CASSLGGAGAYEQYF,TGTGCCAGCAGCTTAGGGGGTGCCGGGGCCTACGAGCAGTACTTC
TRBV19,TRBD2,TRBJ2-4,NA,CATWGGGSGGGWVKNIQYF,TGTGCCACCTGGGGCGGCGGTAGCGGGGGGGGGTGGGTCAAAAACATTCAGTACTTC
TRBV10-3,TRBD1,TRBJ1-2,NA,CAISESDRGTYGYTF,TGTGCCATCAGTGAGTCGGACAGGGGGACCTATGGCTACACCTTC
TRBV19,TRBD1,TRBJ1-5,NA,CASSMDRDRGQVDQPQHF,TGTGCCAGTAGTATGGACCGGGACAGGGGACAAGTGGATCAGCCCCAGCATTTT
TRBV7-2,NA,TRBJ2-7,NA,CASSPPTTYEQYF,TGTGCCAGCAGCCCACCCACAACGTACGAGCAGTACTTC
TRBV5-1,TRBD1,TRBJ2-2,NA,CASSLAVGTGRTGELFF,TGCGCCAGCAGCTTGGCCGTCGGGACAGGGCGGACCGGGGAGCTGTTTTTT
TRBV18,NA,TRBJ1-5,NA,CASSPSGGNQPQHF,TGTGCCAGCTCACCATCGGGTGGCAATCAGCCCCAGCATTTT
TRBV7-9,TRBD2,TRBJ2-3,NA,CASSPWTSGGAGDTQYF,TGTGCCAGCAGCCCGTGGACTAGCGGGGGGGCGGGCGATACGCAGTATTTT
TRBV6-5,NA,TRBJ2-7,NA,CASSWGVPTYEQYF,TGTGCCAGCAGCTGGGGGGTACCCACCTACGAGCAGTACTTC
TRBV7-9,TRBD2,TRBJ2-7,once,CASSTMGREGPGFYEQYF,TGTGCCAGCAGCACTATGGGGCGGGAGGGCCCTGGGTTCTACGAGCAGTACTTC
TRBV27,NA,TRBJ2-7,NA,CASRGWEQDSSYEQYF,TGTGCCAGCAGGGGGTGGGAACAGGATAGCTCCTACGAGCAGTACTTC